Described below is a single T cell receptor (beta chain) sequence and its context. No antigen is known for it. The donors were part of the roughly 110-subject validation cohort, which stood apart from the roughly 700-subject first cohort. The CDR3 runs 16 residues. Germline V lookup: CDR1 SGHAT, CDR2 FQNNGV. With 4 bases removed from V and 0 bases from J, the gap between germline ends came to 14 bases. The sample originates from a study of cytomegalovirus exposure and HLA in healthy donors. Generated by immunoSEQ multiplex PCR, the TCRdb table keeps only in-frame clones and is missing some. The sample contains fewer than 250,000 clones, around four fifths of which appear only once. Study outcomes and limitations: According to reports, the classifier identified cytomegalovirus status with high specificity and sensitivity. Among TCR sequences, most were rare, though some public TCRs appeared in many donors.

This receptor was taken from a woman aged 18-35 years in good health and CMV-seronegative. The chain carries TRBV11-2 and TRBJ2-3; weak D call: TRBD2 (6 bases). Sequenced input: PBMCs. The CDR3 DNA reads as TGTGCCAGCAGCTCGCGACTAGTGGGAAGCACAGATACGCAGTATTTT. Translating it yields CASSSRLVGSTDTQYF.